The sequence of this T cell receptor (beta chain) was determined in a study of CD8 T cells in ankylosing spondylitis (dated by TCRdb to 2015 to 2018). With respect to the entire study: To find TCR variants linked to disease, the study profiled T cell receptor beta repertoires in ankylosing spondylitis patients and healthy donors. The full study cohort was made up of about two dozen ankylosing spondylitis patients and about a hundred healthy donors. Peripheral blood was sampled, and synovial fluid was also collected from ankylosing spondylitis patients. Overall results and qualifications from the work: Some motif variants were previously reported in synovial fluid and blood of reactive arthritis patients, suggesting common disease-initiation mechanisms. The disease-linked clones showed a CD8+ phenotype and occurred at relatively low frequencies in peripheral blood. The disease-linked clones were reported to be significantly enriched in matched synovial fluid samples from ankylosing spondylitis patients. Blood from ankylosing spondylitis patients appeared to be characterized by a TCR beta motif composed of eight or nine highly homologous amino acid variants.

This clonotype was picked up a small number of times. Its target antigen remains unknown. No base qualities exist here, and no much larger clone lies one base off it. The CDR1 and CDR2 encoded by the germline V gene are SQVTM and ANQGSEA. The CDR3 numbers 14 residues from cysteine through phenylalanine. The entry retains the CDR3 DNA only, 42 bases that are in frame from base 1. Unmatched junction bases come to 6, with V trimmed by 1 base and J by 4 bases. Sequencing took place on an Illumina HiSeq 2500. Quantitative 5'-RACE with molecular barcodes was used to prepare TCR beta libraries. The authors' analysis ran thus. Disease-linked TCR variants were identified with a new computational method built on a probabilistic model of VDJ rearrangement. The raw public reads went through TCRdb reprocessing: fastp at Q25, MiXCR clone calling, in-frame beta chains kept. Rows merge per CDR3 protein into single entries with the most common DNA and genes. The V and J calls shown here were made by TCRdb, not taken from the authors' results. This sample is represented by roughly 280,000 distinct CDR3 sequences; roughly 20% of them were singletons. Roughly 8% of the sample is held by the ten biggest clonotypes.

The chain was built from TRBV29-1 and TRBJ1-1; TRBD1 aligns with 7 central bases. Sequencing was done on a sample of blood, either unsorted or a sorted T cell fraction (not recorded which). The sequence derives from a male donor with ankylosing spondylitis or in good health (not recorded which). At the DNA level, the sequence is TGCAGCGTTGAAGCCGCAGGGGGGGGCACTGAAGCTTTCTTT. Translation gives CSVEAAGGGTEAFF.